This entry features one T cell receptor (beta chain) sequence. The data stem from a study of blood T cell repertoires in COVID-19. Study as a whole: Sites across the United States, Italy and Spain contributed samples from acute and convalescent COVID-19. Sample material is recorded as cDNA or gDNA derived from T cells, B-cell-depleted T cells, or PBMCs.

The CDR3 has 13 residues. The V and J ends lost 5 bases and 7 bases, in that order; junction bases with no gene match: 3. Germline loops: CDR1 MNHEY, CDR2 SVGEGT. How the authors handled the data: Estimation of nucleated cell counts was performed using reference gene primer amplification. Profiled with immunoSEQ multiplex PCR; TCRdb holds only in-frame clones, not every one. That table gives V, J and clone size, and the DNA gave D and trimming. The sample contains 120,000 or so clones, 78% of which appear only once. The TCR was taken from a man in his 70s with acute or convalescent COVID-19. The sample comprised peripheral blood. The chain links TRBV6-2 or TRBV6-3 to TRBJ1-2; TRBD1 aligns across 11 bases. CDR3 sequence: CASSRGTGGGYTF. The CDR3 DNA reads TGTGCCAGCAGTCGCGGGACAGGGGGTGGCTACACCTTC.